The clone carrying this T cell receptor (beta chain) was seen a few times. The source of the sample is a study of blood T cell repertoires in COVID-19. Study-wide background: In each case, the material was cDNA or gDNA derived from T cells, B-cell-depleted T cells, or PBMCs.

This CDR3 has 14 amino acids. Germline loops: CDR1 SGHRS, CDR2 YFSETQ. With 4 bases clipped from V and 9 bases from J, the junction kept 5 bases outside the gene matches. In the original processing: How many nucleated cells were present was estimated from reference gene primer amplification. Clones were sequenced by immunoSEQ multiplex PCR, and TCRdb holds only the in-frame ones, with some missing. That table gives V, J and clone size, and the DNA gave D and trimming. This sample has about 250,000 clones, with around 88% found just once. Sequencing was done on a sample of peripheral blood. The chain uses TRBV5-1 and TRBJ1-6; 9 nucleotides line up with TRBD1. The TCR was taken from a man aged 35 to 55 with active or convalescent COVID-19. CDR3 nucleotide sequence: TGCGCCAGCAGCCCCCCGGGACAGGGTTCACCCCTCCACTTT. As protein: CASSPPGQGSPLHF. Full variable domain (outside the CDR3, taken from reference TRBV5-1 and TRBJ1-6): KAGVTQTPRYLIKTRGQQVTLSCSPISGHRSVSWYQQTPGQGLQFLFEYFSETQRNKGNFPGRFSGRQFSNSRSEMNVSTLELGDSALYLCASSPPGQGSPLHFGNGTRLTVT.